This TCR beta chain derives from a study of breast tumors, draining lymph nodes, adjacent tissues. Breast cancer patients provided tissue from their axillary draining lymph nodes. The study, taken as a whole, reports: Tumor and nontumor repertoires were significantly more similar in luminal-like than in basal-like breast cancer. That most tumor T cells come from lymph nodes remained unproven. Most tumor T cells seemingly derive from lymph node, then expand in tumor.

Each CDR3 protein gets one entry after TCRdb re-called the multiplex PCR reads with MiXCR. The sample shows under 250,000 distinct CDR3 sequences, approximately 31% of them seen only once. About this clonotype itself: Its antigen is currently unknown.

The V gene end was trimmed by 2 bases and the J gene end by 4 bases; junction bases not matched to a gene: 9. The CDR3 runs 16 residues. CDR1 and CDR2 (germline): MNHEY, SMNVEV (reference sequence). The V and J genes are TRBV27 and TRBJ2-7; 9 bases fit TRBD2. The clonotype originates from a female donor with breast cancer. Some clones in this sample may be carry-over from other donors' samples. Material for sequencing was axillary lymph node tissue. CDR3 in DNA: TGTGCCAGCAGTTTAAAGGCGGGAGGGCCCCTTTACGAGCAGTACTTC. Translated, it gives CASSLKAGGPLYEQYF.